The rows below give T cell receptor beta chains drawn from one sample of a study of T cells in Graves' hyperthyroidism and ophthalmopathy. A single record per CDR3 protein comes from TCRdb applying MiXCR to the multiplex PCR reads. The sample holds approximately 400,000 distinct CDR3 sequences, approximately 19% seen once. Sequencing was performed on blood. The receptor source for this set is a woman aged 18-29 years with Graves' hyperthyroidism. The CDR3 runs from the conserved cysteine through the conserved F or W. Each record gives: clone size, D gene, J gene, V gene, CDR3 protein, CDR3 DNA. A D gene is named only where the DNA matches it firmly. The size field is filled for only some rows; it gives once, few, many or a size class.

size: many
D: .
J: TRBJ1-2
V: TRBV30
CDR3: CAWSVPGGAGYTF
DNA: TGTGCCTGGAGTGTACCCGGGGGCGCGGGCTACACCTTC

size: .
D: TRBD2
J: TRBJ2-2
V: TRBV28
CDR3: CASRGTAAGGVTGELFF
DNA: TGTGCCAGCCGTGGGACGGCGGCGGGAGGGGTCACCGGGGAGCTGTTTTTT

size: many
D: TRBD1
J: TRBJ2-5
V: TRBV14
CDR3: CASSRALGTGKETQYF
DNA: TGTGCCAGCAGTCGTGCCCTCGGGACAGGGAAAGAGACCCAGTACTTC

size: many
D: .
J: TRBJ1-1
V: TRBV7-8
CDR3: CASSLALGRMGEAFF
DNA: TGTGCCAGCAGCTTAGCCTTGGGCAGGATGGGTGAAGCTTTCTTT

size: many
D: TRBD1
J: TRBJ1-1
V: TRBV28
CDR3: CASRDRGRRGTEAFF
DNA: TGTGCCAGCAGAGACAGGGGGCGAAGGGGCACTGAAGCTTTCTTT

size: .
D: TRBD1
J: TRBJ1-1
V: TRBV7-2
CDR3: CASSVTTGGTEAFF
DNA: TGTGCCAGCAGCGTAACGACAGGGGGCACTGAAGCTTTCTTT

size: many
D: .
J: TRBJ1-2
V: TRBV27
CDR3: CASSSWAEARGYTF
DNA: TGTGCCAGCAGTTCGTGGGCGGAGGCGCGGGGCTACACCTTC

size: many
D: .
J: TRBJ2-7
V: TRBV18
CDR3: CASSRASSYEQYF
DNA: TGTGCCAGCTCACGAGCGAGCTCCTACGAGCAGTACTTC

size: .
D: .
J: TRBJ2-5
V: TRBV6-1
CDR3: CASSEGAGETQYF
DNA: TGTGCCAGCAGTGAGGGGGCAGGGGAGACCCAGTACTTC

size: many
D: TRBD2
J: TRBJ2-7
V: TRBV10-3
CDR3: CATAGLAGAYEQYF
DNA: TGTGCCACCGCCGGACTAGCGGGGGCCTACGAGCAGTACTTC

size: many
D: TRBD1
J: TRBJ2-7
V: TRBV5-4
CDR3: CASRSLRDSPFYEQYF
DNA: TGTGCCAGCAGGTCACTTCGGGACAGTCCTTTTTACGAGCAGTACTTC

size: many
D: TRBD1
J: TRBJ2-4
V: TRBV29-1
CDR3: CSVGQGLGIQYF
DNA: TGCAGCGTGGGACAGGGTTTGGGCATTCAGTACTTC

size: many
D: .
J: TRBJ1-2
V: TRBV5-1
CDR3: CASSLSGVDYGYTF
DNA: TGCGCCAGCAGCTTGAGTGGGGTAGACTATGGCTACACCTTC

size: many
D: .
J: TRBJ1-2
V: TRBV6-5
CDR3: CASSYRDQGYGYTF
DNA: TGTGCCAGCAGTTACCGGGACCAAGGGTATGGCTACACCTTC

size: many
D: .
J: TRBJ1-2
V: TRBV12-3/TRBV12-4
CDR3: CASSFTDSYGYTF
DNA: TGTGCCAGCAGTTTTACGGACAGCTATGGCTACACCTTC

size: many
D: TRBD1
J: TRBJ1-1
V: TRBV20-1
CDR3: CSADTGVTEAFF
DNA: TGCAGTGCTGACACAGGGGTCACTGAAGCTTTCTTT

size: many
D: .
J: TRBJ1-3
V: TRBV6-1
CDR3: CASSEVGATGNTIYF
DNA: TGTGCCAGCAGTGAAGTTGGAGCCACTGGAAACACCATATATTTT

size: many
D: .
J: TRBJ1-2
V: TRBV5-1
CDR3: CASSVFQGGTNYGYTF
DNA: TGCGCCAGCAGCGTCTTCCAGGGCGGTACTAACTATGGCTACACCTTC

size: many
D: .
J: TRBJ2-6
V: TRBV5-1
CDR3: CASRGPGRRANVLTF
DNA: TGCGCCAGCAGGGGGCCGGGACGGAGAGCCAACGTCCTGACTTTC

size: many
D: .
J: TRBJ1-4
V: TRBV6-4
CDR3: CASSEGINTEKLFF
DNA: TGTGCCAGCAGTGAGGGGATAAACACCGAGAAACTGTTTTTT

size: many
D: .
J: TRBJ1-5
V: TRBV6-2/TRBV6-3
CDR3: CATARDWGNQPQHF
DNA: TGTGCCACCGCTCGGGATTGGGGCAATCAGCCCCAGCATTTT

size: .
D: TRBD1
J: TRBJ2-4
V: TRBV11-2
CDR3: CASSMTGAGNIQYF
DNA: TGTGCCAGCAGCATGACAGGGGCCGGAAACATTCAGTACTTC

size: many
D: .
J: TRBJ2-7
V: TRBV20-1
CDR3: CSATGITYEQYF
DNA: TGCAGTGCTACCGGGATTACCTACGAGCAGTACTTC

size: many
D: .
J: TRBJ1-5
V: TRBV12-3/TRBV12-4
CDR3: CASRLTGRSGNQPQHF
DNA: TGTGCCAGCAGGTTAACAGGGCGCTCAGGCAATCAGCCCCAGCATTTT

size: many
D: .
J: TRBJ2-2
V: TRBV12-3/TRBV12-4
CDR3: CASSLLGTTGELFF
DNA: TGTGCCAGCAGTTTATTAGGAACCACCGGGGAGCTGTTTTTT

size: many
D: .
J: TRBJ1-5
V: TRBV12-3/TRBV12-4
CDR3: CASSLEENQPQHF
DNA: TGTGCCAGCAGTTTAGAGGAGAATCAGCCCCAGCATTTT

size: few
D: .
J: TRBJ1-2
V: TRBV6-1
CDR3: CASSENGNYGYTF
DNA: TGTGCCAGCAGTGAAAACGGAAACTATGGCTACACCTTC

size: many
D: .
J: TRBJ2-5
V: TRBV6-1
CDR3: CASGDPGEKETQYF
DNA: TGTGCCAGTGGGGACCCGGGGGAGAAGGAGACCCAGTACTTC

size: .
D: .
J: TRBJ1-5
V: TRBV12-3/TRBV12-4
CDR3: CASSFGRGQSNQPQHF
DNA: TGTGCCAGCAGTTTTGGTAGGGGCCAAAGCAATCAGCCCCAGCATTTT

size: many
D: .
J: TRBJ1-1
V: TRBV7-6
CDR3: CASGGGMSTEAFF
DNA: TGTGCCAGCGGAGGGGGAATGAGCACTGAAGCTTTCTTT

size: many
D: .
J: TRBJ2-4
V: TRBV5-1
CDR3: CASSLSGPLNIQYF
DNA: TGCGCCAGCAGCTTGAGTGGGCCTTTGAACATTCAGTACTTC

size: many
D: .
J: TRBJ2-5
V: TRBV10-3
CDR3: CAISEGGTAKETQYF
DNA: TGTGCCATCAGTGAGGGAGGGACAGCCAAAGAGACCCAGTACTTC

size: many
D: .
J: TRBJ2-5
V: TRBV28
CDR3: CASRRSHQETQYF
DNA: TGTGCCAGCAGACGAAGTCACCAAGAGACCCAGTACTTC

size: many
D: .
J: TRBJ1-1
V: TRBV5-1
CDR3: CASSLEPVGMNTEAFF
DNA: TGCGCCAGCAGCTTGGAGCCTGTGGGCATGAACACTGAAGCTTTCTTT

size: many
D: TRBD2
J: TRBJ2-5
V: TRBV6-5
CDR3: CASRREGGGETQYF
DNA: TGTGCCAGCAGACGGGAGGGAGGGGGAGAGACCCAGTACTTC

size: .
D: .
J: TRBJ1-1
V: TRBV7-9
CDR3: CASSLVQIAEAFF
DNA: TGTGCCAGCAGCTTAGTTCAGATAGCTGAAGCTTTCTTT

size: .
D: .
J: TRBJ1-1
V: TRBV19
CDR3: CASSMEWQEGDRNTEAFF
DNA: TGTGCCAGTAGTATGGAATGGCAGGAAGGGGATCGGAACACTGAAGCTTTCTTT

size: many
D: TRBD1
J: TRBJ1-1
V: TRBV18
CDR3: CASSPEGARTEAFF
DNA: TGTGCCAGCTCACCAGAGGGGGCGCGGACTGAAGCTTTCTTT

size: many
D: .
J: TRBJ1-5
V: TRBV12-3/TRBV12-4
CDR3: CASSLVSGGSRQHF
DNA: TGTGCCAGCAGTTTAGTTTCGGGCGGTTCTCGCCAGCATTTT

size: many
D: TRBD2
J: TRBJ2-5
V: TRBV20-1
CDR3: CSARDGTSGQETQYF
DNA: TGCAGTGCTAGAGACGGGACTAGCGGGCAAGAGACCCAGTACTTC

size: many
D: .
J: TRBJ1-2
V: TRBV6-5
CDR3: CASRMDSTRHYGYTF
DNA: TGTGCCAGCAGGATGGACAGCACCCGCCACTATGGCTACACCTTC

size: many
D: .
J: TRBJ1-1
V: TRBV12-3/TRBV12-4
CDR3: CASLGVYTEAFF
DNA: TGTGCCAGCCTAGGGGTGTACACTGAAGCTTTCTTT

size: many
D: .
J: TRBJ2-5
V: TRBV6-1
CDR3: CAPRRRGGQETQYF
DNA: TGTGCCCCGAGAAGGAGGGGTGGTCAAGAGACCCAGTACTTC

size: .
D: .
J: TRBJ2-5
V: TRBV10-2
CDR3: CASSRTHSEETQYF
DNA: TGCGCCAGCAGTCGGACACATAGCGAAGAGACCCAGTACTTC

size: .
D: TRBD1
J: TRBJ1-5
V: TRBV6-4
CDR3: CASSDIGTGDHQPQHF
DNA: TGTGCCAGCAGTGACATCGGGACAGGGGATCATCAGCCCCAGCATTTT

size: many
D: TRBD1
J: TRBJ2-2
V: TRBV11-2
CDR3: CASSLSTGTVITGELFF
DNA: TGTGCCAGCAGCTTGTCGACTGGGACAGTTATCACCGGGGAGCTGTTTTTT

size: .
D: .
J: TRBJ1-5
V: TRBV12-3/TRBV12-4
CDR3: CASSDMGQQPQHF
DNA: TGTGCCAGCAGTGACATGGGGCAACAGCCTCAGCATTTT

size: many
D: .
J: TRBJ1-2
V: TRBV20-1
CDR3: CSAPWPPGLKGGYTF
DNA: TGCAGTGCCCCATGGCCCCCGGGACTTAAGGGTGGCTACACCTTC

size: many
D: .
J: TRBJ1-5
V: TRBV12-3/TRBV12-4
CDR3: CATKGANNQPQHF
DNA: TGTGCCACCAAGGGTGCTAACAATCAGCCCCAGCATTTT

size: .
D: .
J: TRBJ1-5
V: TRBV28
CDR3: CASWDTPNQPQHF
DNA: TGTGCCAGCTGGGACACCCCCAATCAGCCCCAGCATTTT

size: many
D: .
J: TRBJ1-1
V: TRBV6-1
CDR3: CASDPGKNTEAFF
DNA: TGTGCCAGCGACCCCGGGAAGAACACTGAAGCTTTCTTT

size: many
D: TRBD2
J: TRBJ2-5
V: TRBV6-1
CDR3: CASSGASGVEEETQYF
DNA: TGTGCCAGCAGTGGGGCTAGCGGGGTAGAGGAAGAGACCCAGTACTTC

size: many
D: .
J: TRBJ1-1
V: TRBV7-8
CDR3: CASSLDESNTEAFF
DNA: TGTGCCAGCAGCTTAGACGAATCGAACACTGAAGCTTTCTTT